The 15 T cell receptor beta chains reported below all come from one sample, sequenced in a study of T cell responses to AZD1222 COVID-19 vaccine. The repertoire was sequenced with immunoSEQ multiplex PCR; TCRdb's copy has only in-frame clones and lacks some. Altogether 140,000 to 150,000 clones are present, approximately 89% being singletons, with the ten largest covering around 1.7%. This sample comprised peripheral blood, obtained 28 days after the second AZD1222 dose. The receptors originated from an adult who received the AZD1222 COVID-19 vaccine.

This chain uses TRBV28 with TRBJ1-3, with D unclear. This CDR3 has 12 residues. Germline CDR1 is MDHEN and CDR2 is SYDVKM. V lost 8 bases, J lost 1 base, and 6 bases lay in between. In DNA form, the CDR3 reads TGTGCCAGCGGAAGATCTGGAAACACCATATATTTT. Translated: CASGRSGNTIYF.

This chain connects TRBV27 to TRBJ2-7; either TRBD1 or TRBD2 may fit D (5 bases each). CDR3 length: 17 residues. Trimming pared 5 bases from V and 3 bases from J, leaving 23 bases between. Germline loops: CDR1 MNHEY, CDR2 SMNVEV (reference sequence). The CDR3 here is CASSPSGTAPTDYEQYF. The CDR3 DNA is TGTGCCAGCAGTCCGTCCGGGACCGCCCCGACCGACTACGAGCAGTACTTC.

For this clone: A read error may produce the germline difference seen at one junction end. The V call is TRBV11-2, the J call TRBJ2-7; 8 positions match TRBD2. This CDR3 spans 14 amino acids. Per the germline V gene, CDR1 is SGHAT and CDR2 is FQNNGV. The CDR3 DNA follows: TGTGCCAGCAGCTCCAGGACTAGCTCCAACGAGCAGTACTTC. Encoded protein: CASSSRTSSNEQYF.

This clone was seen many times. In DNA form, the CDR3 reads TGCAGCGTTGTATCAGGAGCCTATGGCTACACCTTC. Amino acids: CSVVSGAYGYTF. The V call is TRBV29-1, the J call TRBJ1-2, with unresolved D. The V end was cut by 4 bases, the J end by 4 bases, with 10 bases between. The CDR3 contains 12 residues. Per germline, CDR1 SQVTM and CDR2 ANQGSEA.

The chain recombines TRBV7-8 with TRBJ1-2; D is uncertain. The CDR3 extends over 18 amino acids. The V end lost 5 bases, the J end lost 8 bases, and 30 bases lay between the germline ends. Germline CDR1 is SGHVS and CDR2 is FQNEAQ. The CDR3 sequence is CASSLSLEGSLKWGGYTF. The CDR3 DNA follows: TGTGCCAGCAGCCTTTCTTTAGAAGGCAGCCTCAAATGGGGAGGCTACACCTTC.

This clone was observed a single time. The chain recombines TRBV28 with TRBJ1-2; D gene uncertain. V dropped 9 bases and J dropped 5 bases, with 7 bases sitting between them. Per germline, CDR1 MDHEN and CDR2 SYDVKM. The CDR3 covers 10 residues. The CDR3 here is CASQRYGYTF. Here the CDR3 DNA reads TGTGCCAGTCAGAGGTATGGCTACACCTTC.

V is TRBV4-3 and J is TRBJ1-2; 8 bases agree with TRBD1. Germline loops: CDR1 LGHNA, CDR2 YSLEER. This CDR3 region has 15 residues. V shed 0 bases, J shed 2 bases, and the junction held 2 bases outside the gene matches. The CDR3 sequence: CASSQERDRNYGYTF. The CDR3 DNA is TGCGCCAGCAGCCAAGAGCGGGACAGGAACTATGGCTACACCTTC.

V usage is TRBV12-3 or TRBV12-4 and J usage is TRBJ2-7; a possible D gene is TRBD1 (5 bases). Trimming stripped 5 bases from V and 3 bases from J, with 11 bases between. The CDR3 consists of 13 residues. This CDR3 is CASSRGHLYEQYF. The CDR3 nucleotides are TGTGCCAGCAGTCGAGGACACCTCTACGAGCAGTACTTC.

The chain uses TRBV5-4 and TRBJ1-2; D perhaps matches TRBD1 (6 bases). Between the trimmed V and J ends, which lost 2 bases and 1 base, there was a span of 9 bases. The CDR3 is 14 residues long. CDR1 is SGHNT and CDR2 is YYREEE in the germline V gene (reference sequence). CDR3 coding DNA: TGTGCCAGCAGCTTACAGGGATATAACTATGGCTACACCTTC. The encoded protein is CASSLQGYNYGYTF.

The rearrangement links TRBV18 to TRBJ1-5, with D unclear. The CDR3 is 13 residues long. The V gene's germline CDR1 is KGHSH and CDR2 LQKENI. V was pared by 3 bases and J by 4 bases, with 7 bases between. CDR3 sequence (DNA): TGTGCCAGCTCACCGAAAGAAAATCAGCCCCAGCATTTT. It encodes CASSPKENQPQHF.

This sequence joins TRBV27 and TRBJ2-7; the match to TRBD2 covers 10 bases. The CDR3 length is 15 residues. V lost 2 bases, J lost 7 bases, and 8 bases stayed unmatched. Germline V CDR1 and CDR2: MNHEY, SMNVEV (reference sequence). CDR3 amino acids: CASSLVPSGRGEQYF. The DNA for the CDR3 is TGTGCCAGCAGTTTAGTCCCTAGCGGGAGAGGGGAGCAGTACTTC.

V and J are TRBV9 and TRBJ2-1, with D maybe TRBD2 (5 bases). The CDR3 has 14 amino acids. Germline CDR1 SGDLS, CDR2 YYNGEE. Trimming cost V 1 base and J 7 bases, with 12 bases left between them. As DNA, the CDR3 is TGTGCCAGCAGCGTATCTAGCCCCGGTAATGAGCAGTTCTTC. The encoded protein is CASSVSSPGNEQFF.

This chain links TRBV19 with TRBJ2-1, with 13 bases lining up with TRBD2. Germline V gene sequence: CDR1 LNHDA, CDR2 SQIVND (reference sequence). This CDR3 contains 16 residues. Trimming at V came to 5 bases and at J to 12 bases, leaving 13 bases not matched to a gene. CDR3 loop: CASSPRLAGGQVGQFF. CDR3 bases: TGTGCCAGTAGTCCAAGACTAGCGGGAGGACAGGTCGGGCAGTTCTTC.

The chain has TRBV19 and TRBJ2-7; D is ambiguous. This CDR3 is 12 amino acids long. Trimming removed 5 bases at V and 5 bases at J, with 10 bases between. Per germline, CDR1 LNHDA and CDR2 SQIVND (reference sequence). The CDR3 loop reads CASSYGPDEQYF. DNA for the CDR3: TGTGCCAGTAGTTATGGCCCCGACGAGCAGTACTTC.

The V call is TRBV6-2 or TRBV6-3, the J call TRBJ2-5, with a tentative D call TRBD2 (5 bases). In germline, CDR1 is MNHEY, CDR2 SVGEGT. Trimming took off 0 bases at V and 1 base at J, with 15 bases between the two ends. This CDR3 has 17 amino acids. Here the CDR3 reads CASSYSASPRAQETQYF. The CDR3 DNA reads TGTGCCAGCAGTTACTCAGCTAGCCCGAGGGCCCAAGAGACCCAGTACTTC.